This T cell receptor (beta chain) was captured in a study of T cell changes during pregnancy in multiple sclerosis. Here immunoSEQ multiplex PCR was the method, and the copy in TCRdb shows in-frame clones only, minus some. The table records tens of thousands of clones, approximately 90% of them present only once. V shed 5 bases, J shed 2 bases, and the junction held 5 bases outside the gene matches. The CDR3 loop spans 16 amino acids. Germline CDR1 and CDR2: SGHVS and FQNEAQ. This clone came up once. This TCR was recovered from a female donor with multiple sclerosis, enrolled in a pregnancy study. The rearrangement links TRBV7-8 to TRBJ2-2, with 10 bases that match TRBD1. Source: CD4+ T cells from peripheral blood mononuclear cells, taken before pregnancy. The DNA of the CDR3 is TGTGCCAGCAGCCCCCGGGACAGGGGAAACACCGGGGAGCTGTTTTTT. Its protein is CASSPRDRGNTGELFF.